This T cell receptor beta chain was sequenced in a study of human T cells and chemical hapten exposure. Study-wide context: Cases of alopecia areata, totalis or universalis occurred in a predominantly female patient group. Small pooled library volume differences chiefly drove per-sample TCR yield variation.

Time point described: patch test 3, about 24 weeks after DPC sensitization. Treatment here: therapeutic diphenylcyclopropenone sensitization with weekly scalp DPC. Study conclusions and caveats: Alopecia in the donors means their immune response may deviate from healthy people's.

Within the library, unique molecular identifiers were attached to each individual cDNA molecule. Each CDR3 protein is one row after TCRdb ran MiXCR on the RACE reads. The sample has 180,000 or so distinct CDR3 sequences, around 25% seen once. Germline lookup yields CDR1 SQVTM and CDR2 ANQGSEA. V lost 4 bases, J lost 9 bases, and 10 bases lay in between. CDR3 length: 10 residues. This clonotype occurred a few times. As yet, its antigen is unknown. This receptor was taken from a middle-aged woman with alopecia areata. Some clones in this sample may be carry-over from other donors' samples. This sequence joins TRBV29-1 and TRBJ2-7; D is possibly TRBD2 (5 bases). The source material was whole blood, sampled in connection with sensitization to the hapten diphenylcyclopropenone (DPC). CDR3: CSVVEGTQYF. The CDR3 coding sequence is TGCAGCGTTGTAGAGGGCACGCAGTACTTC.